This TCR beta chain was found in a study of regulatory dendritic cells for organ transplantation. Overall study findings and caveats: Of resting T cell subsets, memory CD8+ had the most alloreactive clonotypes. Naive CD4+ and CD8+ repertoires were highly diverse; memory CD8+ was most oligoclonal. Between individuals, the alloreactive memory CD8+ T cell pool differed considerably.

Trimming stripped 0 bases from V and 3 bases from J, with 15 bases between. The CDR3 is made up of 17 amino acids. The V gene's germline CDR1 is SGHKS and CDR2 YYEKEE (reference sequence). CD4+ or CD8+ T cells were sorted as naive CD45RA+ or memory CD45RO+. TCRdb keeps only in-frame clones here, not all; method: immunoSEQ multiplex PCR. The data show under 40,000 clones, approximately 90% seen once. On this clone: Its antigen is not identified.

The sample was naive CD8+ T cells from blood. Subset noted: CD45RA+ naive T cells. The TCR was taken from a human donor in good health. This chain uses TRBV5-5 with TRBJ2-2; D gene unclear. Here the CDR3 DNA reads TGTGCCAGCAGCTTGGGTCAGGCCTTACGCTACACCGGGGAGCTGTTTTTT. The encoded protein is CASSLGQALRYTGELFF.